A single sample is the source of the 7 T cell receptor beta chains below, sequenced in a study of siplizumab effects on memory and regulatory T cells. The assay was immunoSEQ multiplex PCR, and TCRdb's table has in-frame clones only and misses some. This sample carries roughly 100,000 clones, about 93% of them seen once, and the ten largest clones take approximately 0.6%. Sequences were obtained from Tregs sorted from blood. These receptors all come from a human donor in good health.

The chain links TRBV11-2 to TRBJ2-5, with TRBD1 matching over 7 bases. The CDR3 covers 16 residues. The V and J ends lost 6 bases and 2 bases, in that order; junction bases with no gene match: 12. Per the germline V gene, CDR1 is SGHAT and CDR2 is FQNNGV. The CDR3 DNA is TGTGCCAGCAGGAATCCCGGGACAGTCCATCAAGAGACCCAGTACTTC. It specifies CASRNPGTVHQETQYF.

The chain employs TRBV27 and TRBJ1-1; the D gene is possibly TRBD1 (5 bases). The CDR3 spans 13 residues. Germline loops: CDR1 MNHEY, CDR2 SMNVEV (reference sequence). The germline V and J ends were trimmed by 6 bases and 3 bases, with 11 bases remaining between them. CDR3 protein: CASRGRGHTEAFF. CDR3 in DNA: TGTGCCAGCAGGGGGCGGGGTCACACTGAAGCTTTCTTT.

The gene calls are TRBV14 and TRBJ1-2; D is uncertain. The CDR3 totals 16 residues. V gave up 1 base and J gave up 5 bases, with 17 bases separating them. Germline V lookup: CDR1 SGHDN, CDR2 FVKESK. The CDR3 is CASSQGIGLRAYGYTF. The CDR3 DNA reads as TGTGCCAGCAGCCAAGGGATTGGGTTAAGGGCGTATGGCTACACCTTC.

The rearrangement joins TRBV6-1 to TRBJ1-4; D uncertain. This CDR3 contains 14 residues. Looked up from germline, CDR1 is MNHNS and CDR2 is SASEGT. The germline V and J ends were trimmed by 3 bases and 0 bases, with 5 bases remaining between them. CDR3 sequence: CASSEGATNEKLFF. The DNA of the CDR3 is TGTGCCAGCAGTGAGGGCGCAACTAATGAAAAACTGTTTTTT.

The rearrangement joins TRBV6-5 to TRBJ2-1, with 11 bases matching TRBD2. Germline lookup yields CDR1 MNHEY and CDR2 SVGAGI. The V and J ends lost 6 bases and 3 bases, in that order; junction bases with no gene match: 1. This CDR3 spans 14 amino acids. The CDR3 here is CASRLAGGYNEQFF. CDR3 nucleotide sequence: TGTGCCAGCAGGCTAGCGGGGGGCTACAATGAGCAGTTCTTC.

This rearrangement joins TRBV7-2 to TRBJ1-4; no firm D call. The CDR3 extends over 14 amino acids. Germline V CDR1 and CDR2: SGHTA, FQGNSA. V gave up 5 bases and J gave up 6 bases, with 13 bases separating them. CDR3 sequence: CASSPLTSHEKLFF. The CDR3 region has the DNA TGTGCCAGCAGCCCCCTGACAAGCCATGAAAAACTGTTTTTT.

CDR3: CASSLEGLNSPLHF. The CDR3 coding sequence is TGCGCCAGCAGCTTGGAGGGATTGAATTCACCCCTCCACTTT. The J gene is TRBJ1-6, the V gene TRBV5-1, with unresolved D. V gave up 0 bases and J gave up 7 bases, with 8 bases separating them. CDR1 is SGHRS and CDR2 is YFSETQ in the germline V gene. The CDR3 has 14 residues.